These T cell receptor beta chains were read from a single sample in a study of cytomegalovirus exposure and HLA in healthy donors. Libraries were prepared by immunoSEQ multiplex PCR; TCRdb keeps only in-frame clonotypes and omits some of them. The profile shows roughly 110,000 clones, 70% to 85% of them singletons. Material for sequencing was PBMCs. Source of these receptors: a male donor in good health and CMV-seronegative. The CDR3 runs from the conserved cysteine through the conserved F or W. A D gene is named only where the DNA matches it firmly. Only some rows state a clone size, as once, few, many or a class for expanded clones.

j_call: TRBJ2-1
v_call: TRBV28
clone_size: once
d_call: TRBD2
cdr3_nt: TGTGCCAGCACAGGACTAGCGGGAGTCTACAATGAGCAGTTCTTC
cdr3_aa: CASTGLAGVYNEQFF

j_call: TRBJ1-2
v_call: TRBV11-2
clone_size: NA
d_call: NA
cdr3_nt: TGTGCCAGCAGCTTTCAGGGTGGAGGCTACACCTTC
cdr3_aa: CASSFQGGGYTF

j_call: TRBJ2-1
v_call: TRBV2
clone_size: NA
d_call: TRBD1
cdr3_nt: TGTGCCAACGCACCCCACAGGGGAAACGGCAATGAGCAGTTCTTC
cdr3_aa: CANAPHRGNGNEQFF

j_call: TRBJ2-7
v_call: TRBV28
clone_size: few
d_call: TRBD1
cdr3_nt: TGTGCCAGCACCTCTGACAGGGAAGACTACGAGCAGTACTTC
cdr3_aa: CASTSDREDYEQYF

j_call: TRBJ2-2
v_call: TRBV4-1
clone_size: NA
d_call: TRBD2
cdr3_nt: TGCGCCAGCAGCCAGGCGACTAGCGGGACCCGGGAGCTGTTTTTT
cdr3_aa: CASSQATSGTRELFF

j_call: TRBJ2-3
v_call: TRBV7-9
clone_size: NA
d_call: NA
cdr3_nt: TGTGCCAGCAGCCCAAGAGGGGATACGCAGTATTTT
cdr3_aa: CASSPRGDTQYF

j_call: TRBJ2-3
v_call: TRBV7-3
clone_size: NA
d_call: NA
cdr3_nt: TGTGCCAGCAGCTTAGTAAGCACAGATACGCAGTATTTT
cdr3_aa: CASSLVSTDTQYF

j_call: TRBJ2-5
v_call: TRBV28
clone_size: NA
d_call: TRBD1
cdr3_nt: TGTGCCAGCAGTTTTTCCTATGACAGGGCGGACGAGACCCAGTACTTC
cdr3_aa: CASSFSYDRADETQYF

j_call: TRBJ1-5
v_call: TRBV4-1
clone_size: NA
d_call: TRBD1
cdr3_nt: TGCGCCAGCAGGGAGACAGGGGGTTCTGGTCAGCCCCAGCATTTT
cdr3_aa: CASRETGGSGQPQHF

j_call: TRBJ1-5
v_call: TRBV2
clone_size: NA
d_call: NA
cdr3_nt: TGTGCCAGCAGAACTGAGGGAAATCAGCCCCAGCATTTT
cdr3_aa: CASRTEGNQPQHF

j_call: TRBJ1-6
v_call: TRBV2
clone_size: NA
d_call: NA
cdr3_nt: TGTGCCAGCAGTGAATCTGGGGCGAATAATTCACCCCTCCACTTT
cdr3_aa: CASSESGANNSPLHF

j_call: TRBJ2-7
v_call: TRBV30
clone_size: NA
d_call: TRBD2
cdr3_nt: TGTGCCTGGAGTGCCCTTAGCGGGAGCTCCTACGAGCAGTACTTC
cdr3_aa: CAWSALSGSSYEQYF

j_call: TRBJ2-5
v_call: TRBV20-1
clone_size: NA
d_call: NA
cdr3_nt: TGCAGTGCTAGAGCGGAGACCCAGTACTTC
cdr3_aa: CSARAETQYF

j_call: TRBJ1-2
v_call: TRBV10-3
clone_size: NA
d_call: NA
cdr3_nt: TGTGCCATCAGGGGGGCCGCATATGGCTACACCTTC
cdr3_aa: CAIRGAAYGYTF

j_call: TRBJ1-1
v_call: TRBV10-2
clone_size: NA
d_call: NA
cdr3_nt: TGCGCCAGCAGTTATAGGGGTACTGAAGCTTTCTTT
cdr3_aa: CASSYRGTEAFF

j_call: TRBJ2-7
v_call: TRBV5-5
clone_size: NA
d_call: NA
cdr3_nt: TGTGCCAGCAGCTTCGATTGGGGAGCCTACGAGCAGTACTTC
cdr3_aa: CASSFDWGAYEQYF

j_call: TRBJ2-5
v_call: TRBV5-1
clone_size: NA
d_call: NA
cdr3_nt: TGCGCCAGCAGCTTGAGTGGCGAGACCCAGTACTTC
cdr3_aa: CASSLSGETQYF

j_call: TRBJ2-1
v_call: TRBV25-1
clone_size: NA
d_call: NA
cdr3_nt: TGTGCCAGCAGTGAATCAGGTGGCTACAATGAGCAGTTCTTC
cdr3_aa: CASSESGGYNEQFF

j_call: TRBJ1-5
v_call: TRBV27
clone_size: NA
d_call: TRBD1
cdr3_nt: TGTGCCAGCAGACGACAGGGGGTCAATCAGCCCCAGCATTTT
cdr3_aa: CASRRQGVNQPQHF

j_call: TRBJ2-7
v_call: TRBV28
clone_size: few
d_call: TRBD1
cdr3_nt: TGTGCCAGCACCATCACTCCGGGACAGGGGGCGTACGAGCAGTACTTC
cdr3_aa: CASTITPGQGAYEQYF

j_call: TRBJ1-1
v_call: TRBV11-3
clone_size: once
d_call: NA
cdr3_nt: TGTGCCAGCAGCCAAAGGGAGGGCACTGAAGCTTTCTTT
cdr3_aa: CASSQREGTEAFF

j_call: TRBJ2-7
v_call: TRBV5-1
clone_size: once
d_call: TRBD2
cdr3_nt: TGCGCCAGCAGCGTGGGGCCGGGGGGAGGGACCTACGAGCAGTACTTC
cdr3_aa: CASSVGPGGGTYEQYF

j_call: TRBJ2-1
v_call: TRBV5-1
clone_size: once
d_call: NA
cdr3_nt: TGCGCCAGCAGCTTGCCCAACAGTTACAATGAGCAGTTCTTC
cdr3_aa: CASSLPNSYNEQFF

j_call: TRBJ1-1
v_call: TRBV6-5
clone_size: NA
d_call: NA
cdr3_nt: TGTGCCAGCAGACGAACAGATAACACTGAAGCTTTCTTT
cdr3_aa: CASRRTDNTEAFF

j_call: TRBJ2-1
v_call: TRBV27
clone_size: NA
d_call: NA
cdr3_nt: TGTGCCAGCGCGGGGGCCGGGACTCCTTTGGGTGTCCTCTACAATGAGCAGTTCTTC
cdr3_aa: CASAGAGTPLGVLYNEQFF

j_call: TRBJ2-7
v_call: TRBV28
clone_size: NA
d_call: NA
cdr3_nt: TGTGCCAGCAGCCTACAGGCCTACGAGCAGTACTTC
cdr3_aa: CASSLQAYEQYF

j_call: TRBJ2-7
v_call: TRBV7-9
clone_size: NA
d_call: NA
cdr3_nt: TGTGCCAGCAGCTTAGCGGCGGGGCCCTACGAGCAGTACTTC
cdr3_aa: CASSLAAGPYEQYF

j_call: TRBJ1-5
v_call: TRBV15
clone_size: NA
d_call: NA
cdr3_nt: TGTGCCACCAGCAGAGTATCCAGGGTCAATCAGCCCCAGCATTTT
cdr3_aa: CATSRVSRVNQPQHF

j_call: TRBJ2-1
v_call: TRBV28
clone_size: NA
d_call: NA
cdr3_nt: TGTGCCAGCAGTTTAGAAGGGGTCAATGAGCAGTTCTTC
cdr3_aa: CASSLEGVNEQFF

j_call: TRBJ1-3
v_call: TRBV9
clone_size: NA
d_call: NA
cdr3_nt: TGTGCCAGCAGCACCGAGGGAGGCAAAAGAAACACCATATATTTT
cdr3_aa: CASSTEGGKRNTIYF

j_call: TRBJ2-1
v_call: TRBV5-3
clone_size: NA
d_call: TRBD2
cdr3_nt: TGTGCCAGAAGCTCGGCTAGCGGGAGAGGAGAGCAGTTCTTC
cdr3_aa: CARSSASGRGEQFF

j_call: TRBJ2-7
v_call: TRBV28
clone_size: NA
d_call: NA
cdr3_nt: TGTGCCAGCAGTTCTAGTGGGAGGTGGGACGAGCAGTACTTC
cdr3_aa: CASSSSGRWDEQYF

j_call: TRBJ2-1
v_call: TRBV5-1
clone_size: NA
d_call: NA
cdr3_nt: TGCGCCAGCAGCTTGAAGGAGCCCGGGGGACATGAGCAGTTCTTC
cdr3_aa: CASSLKEPGGHEQFF

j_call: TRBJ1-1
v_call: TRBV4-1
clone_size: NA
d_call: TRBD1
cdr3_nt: TGCGCCAGCAGCCAGTCGACAGGGTGGGCCACTGAAGCTTTCTTT
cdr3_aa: CASSQSTGWATEAFF

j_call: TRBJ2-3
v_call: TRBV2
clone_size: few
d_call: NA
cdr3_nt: TGTGCCAGCAGTCCAGGGGGGGATACGCAGTATTTT
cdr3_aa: CASSPGGDTQYF

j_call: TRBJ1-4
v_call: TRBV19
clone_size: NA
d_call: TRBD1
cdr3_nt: TGTGCCACCTACAGGGGGCGTCTGTTTTTT
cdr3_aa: CATYRGRLFF

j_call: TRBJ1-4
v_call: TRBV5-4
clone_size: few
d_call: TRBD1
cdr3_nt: TGTGCCAGCAGCTTGGACGACAGGGCGGGGGAAAAACTGTTTTTT
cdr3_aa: CASSLDDRAGEKLFF

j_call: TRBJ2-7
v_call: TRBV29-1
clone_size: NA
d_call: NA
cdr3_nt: TGCAGCGTTGTCGGGTACGAGCAGTACTTC
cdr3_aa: CSVVGYEQYF

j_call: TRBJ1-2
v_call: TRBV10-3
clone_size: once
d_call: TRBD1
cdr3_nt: TGTGCCATCAAGACGACAGGGGGCCTCTATGGCTACACCTTC
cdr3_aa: CAIKTTGGLYGYTF

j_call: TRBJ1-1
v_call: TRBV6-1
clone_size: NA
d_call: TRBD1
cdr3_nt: TGTGCCAGCACCCCCGGGACAGCTATGAACACTGAAGCTTTCTTT
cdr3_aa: CASTPGTAMNTEAFF

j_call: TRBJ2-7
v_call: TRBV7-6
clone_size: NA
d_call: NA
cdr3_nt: TGTGCCAGCAGCCTCGAAGGCCGAGGGAAAGCCTACGAGCAGTACTTC
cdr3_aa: CASSLEGRGKAYEQYF

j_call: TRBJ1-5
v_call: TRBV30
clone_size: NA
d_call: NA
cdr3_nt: TGTGCCTGGGCCGTCGGGGGATCTAGCAATCAGCCCCAGCATTTT
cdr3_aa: CAWAVGGSSNQPQHF

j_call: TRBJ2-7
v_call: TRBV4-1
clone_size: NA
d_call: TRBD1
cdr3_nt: TGCGCCAGCAGCCTAGGATCGACAGGGGGCTTCTCCGAGCAGTACTTC
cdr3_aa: CASSLGSTGGFSEQYF

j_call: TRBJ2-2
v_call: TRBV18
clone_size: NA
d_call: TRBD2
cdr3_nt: TGTGCCAGCTCTTTGTCCAGCGGGAGGCCGAACACCGGGGAGCTGTTTTTT
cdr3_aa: CASSLSSGRPNTGELFF

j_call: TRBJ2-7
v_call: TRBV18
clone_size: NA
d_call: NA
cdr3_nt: TGTGCCAGCTCACTTAACGGTATAGACGAGCAGTACTTC
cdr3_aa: CASSLNGIDEQYF

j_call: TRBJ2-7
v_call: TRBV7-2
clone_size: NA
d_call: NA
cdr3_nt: TGTGCCAGCAGCTTAGGAGTAGGGGTTATCTACGAGCAGTACTTC
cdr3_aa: CASSLGVGVIYEQYF

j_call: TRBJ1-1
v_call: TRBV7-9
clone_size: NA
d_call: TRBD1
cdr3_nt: TGTGCCAGCAGCGGACGGGACAGGGGGAACACTGAAGCTTTCTTT
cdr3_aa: CASSGRDRGNTEAFF

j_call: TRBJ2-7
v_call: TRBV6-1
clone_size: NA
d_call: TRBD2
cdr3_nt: TGTGCCAGCAGTGAAGCGCTAGCGGGAGCCTACGAGCAGTACTTC
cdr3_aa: CASSEALAGAYEQYF